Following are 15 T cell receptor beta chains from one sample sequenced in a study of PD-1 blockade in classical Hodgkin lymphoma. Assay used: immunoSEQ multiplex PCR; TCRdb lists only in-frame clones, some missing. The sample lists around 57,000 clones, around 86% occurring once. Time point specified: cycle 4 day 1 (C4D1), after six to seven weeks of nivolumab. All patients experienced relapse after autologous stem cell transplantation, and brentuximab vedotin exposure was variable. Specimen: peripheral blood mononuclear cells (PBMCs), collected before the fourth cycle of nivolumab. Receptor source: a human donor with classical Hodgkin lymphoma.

CDR3 loop: CASSLGLAGVRDTQYF. Written as DNA, the CDR3 is TGTGCCAGCAGTTTAGGTCTAGCGGGAGTAAGAGATACGCAGTATTTT. This chain connects TRBV27 to TRBJ2-3; TRBD2 matches 10 bases. Looked up from germline, CDR1 is MNHEY and CDR2 is SMNVEV (reference sequence). This CDR3 is 16 amino acids long. The ends lost 2 bases at V and 5 bases at J; junction bases unmatched: 7.

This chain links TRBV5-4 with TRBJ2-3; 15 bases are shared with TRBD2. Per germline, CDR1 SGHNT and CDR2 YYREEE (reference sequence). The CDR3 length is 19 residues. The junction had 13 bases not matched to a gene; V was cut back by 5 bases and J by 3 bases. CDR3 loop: CASRRSGLAGGGLTDTQYF. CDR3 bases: TGTGCCAGCAGGAGGTCGGGACTAGCGGGAGGAGGGTTGACAGATACGCAGTATTTT.

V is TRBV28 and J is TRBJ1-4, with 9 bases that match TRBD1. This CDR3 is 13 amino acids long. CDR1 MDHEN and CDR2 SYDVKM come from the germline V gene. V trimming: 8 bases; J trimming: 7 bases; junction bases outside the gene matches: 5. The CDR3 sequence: CASSQGASEKLFF. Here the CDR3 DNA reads TGTGCCAGCTCACAGGGGGCTTCTGAAAAACTGTTTTTT.

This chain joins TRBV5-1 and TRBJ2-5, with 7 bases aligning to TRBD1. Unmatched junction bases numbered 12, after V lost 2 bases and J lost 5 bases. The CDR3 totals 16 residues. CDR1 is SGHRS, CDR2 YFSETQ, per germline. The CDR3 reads CASSFRLQGSAETQYF. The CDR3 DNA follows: TGCGCCAGCAGCTTCCGATTACAGGGGTCTGCGGAGACCCAGTACTTC. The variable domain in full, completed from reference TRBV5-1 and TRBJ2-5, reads KAGVTQTPRYLIKTRGQQVTLSCSPISGHRSVSWYQQTPGQGLQFLFEYFSETQRNKGNFPGRFSGRQFSNSRSEMNVSTLELGDSALYLCASSFRLQGSAETQYFGPGTRLLVL.

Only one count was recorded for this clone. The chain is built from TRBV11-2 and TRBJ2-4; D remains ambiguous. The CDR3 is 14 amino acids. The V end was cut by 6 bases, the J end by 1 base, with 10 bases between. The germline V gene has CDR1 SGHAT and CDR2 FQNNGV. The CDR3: CASRSAAAKNIQYF. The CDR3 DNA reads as TGTGCCAGCAGGAGTGCGGCCGCCAAAAACATTCAGTACTTC.

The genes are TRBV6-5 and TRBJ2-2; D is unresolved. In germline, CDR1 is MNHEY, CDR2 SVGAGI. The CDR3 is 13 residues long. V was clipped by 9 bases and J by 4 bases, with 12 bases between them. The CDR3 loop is CASLFRLTGELFF. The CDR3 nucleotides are TGTGCCAGTCTGTTCAGGCTCACCGGGGAGCTGTTTTTT.

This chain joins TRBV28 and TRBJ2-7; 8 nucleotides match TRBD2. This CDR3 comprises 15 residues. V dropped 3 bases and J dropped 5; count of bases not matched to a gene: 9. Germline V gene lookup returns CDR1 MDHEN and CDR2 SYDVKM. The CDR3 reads CASSFWSSGQNEQYF. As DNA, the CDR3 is TGTGCCAGCAGTTTTTGGTCTAGCGGGCAGAACGAGCAGTACTTC.

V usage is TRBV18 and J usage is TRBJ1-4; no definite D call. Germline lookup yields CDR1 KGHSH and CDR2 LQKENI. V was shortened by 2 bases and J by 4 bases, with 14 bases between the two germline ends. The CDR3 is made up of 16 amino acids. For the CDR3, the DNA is TGTGCCAGCTCACCATCTTTCGTAGCGGGTAATGAAAAACTGTTTTTT. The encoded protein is CASSPSFVAGNEKLFF.

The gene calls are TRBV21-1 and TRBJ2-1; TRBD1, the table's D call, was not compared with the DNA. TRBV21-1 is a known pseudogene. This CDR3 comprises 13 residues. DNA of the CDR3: TGTGCCAGCAGGGACTGGGACAGAGATGAGCAGTTCTTC. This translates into CASRDWDRDEQFF.

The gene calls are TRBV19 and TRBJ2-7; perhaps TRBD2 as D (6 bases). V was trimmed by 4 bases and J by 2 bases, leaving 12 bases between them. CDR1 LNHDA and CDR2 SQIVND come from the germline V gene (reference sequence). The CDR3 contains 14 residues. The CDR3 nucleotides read TGTGCCAGTAGTACCGGGGACTCGACCTACGAGCAGTACTTC. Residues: CASSTGDSTYEQYF. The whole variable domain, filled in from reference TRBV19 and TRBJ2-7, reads DGGITQSPKYLFRKEGQNVTLSCEQNLNHDAMYWYRQDPGQGLRLIYYSQIVNDFQKGDIAEGYSVSREKKESFPLTVTSAQKNPTAFYLCASSTGDSTYEQYFGPGTRLTVT.

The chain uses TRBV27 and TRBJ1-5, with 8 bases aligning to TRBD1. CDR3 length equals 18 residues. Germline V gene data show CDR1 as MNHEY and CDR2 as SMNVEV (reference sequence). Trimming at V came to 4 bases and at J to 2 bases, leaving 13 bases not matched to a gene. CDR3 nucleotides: TGTGCCAGCAGTTCGCGGTTCTTAGACAGGGGAGGCAATCAGCCCCAGCATTTT. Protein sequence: CASSSRFLDRGGNQPQHF.

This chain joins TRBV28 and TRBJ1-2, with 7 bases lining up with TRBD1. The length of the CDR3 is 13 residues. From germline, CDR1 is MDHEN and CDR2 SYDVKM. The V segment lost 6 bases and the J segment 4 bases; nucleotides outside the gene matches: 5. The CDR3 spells CASSPDRVYGYTF. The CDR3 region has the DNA TGTGCCAGCAGCCCTGACAGGGTCTATGGCTACACCTTC.

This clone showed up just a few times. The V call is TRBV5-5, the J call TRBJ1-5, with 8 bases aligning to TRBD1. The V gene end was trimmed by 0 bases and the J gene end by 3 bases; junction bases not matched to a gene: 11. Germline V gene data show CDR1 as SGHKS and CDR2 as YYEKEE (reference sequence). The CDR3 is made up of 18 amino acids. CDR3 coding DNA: TGTGCCAGCAGCTTGGAGGCAGGGGGCGTAGGGAACAATCAGCCCCAGCATTTT. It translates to CASSLEAGGVGNNQPQHF.

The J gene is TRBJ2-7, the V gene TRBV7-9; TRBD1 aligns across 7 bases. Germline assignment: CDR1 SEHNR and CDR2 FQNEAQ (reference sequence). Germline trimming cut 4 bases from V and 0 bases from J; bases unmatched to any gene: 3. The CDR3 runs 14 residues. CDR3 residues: CASSSDRASYEQYF. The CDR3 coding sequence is TGTGCCAGCAGCTCTGACAGGGCCTCCTACGAGCAGTACTTC.

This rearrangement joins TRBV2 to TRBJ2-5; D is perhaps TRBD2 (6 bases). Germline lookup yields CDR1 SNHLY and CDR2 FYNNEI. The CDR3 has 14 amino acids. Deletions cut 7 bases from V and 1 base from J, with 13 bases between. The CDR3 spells CASNYRDSQETQYF. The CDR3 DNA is TGTGCCAGCAACTACCGGGACTCCCAAGAGACCCAGTACTTC.